These 12 T cell receptor beta chains came from one sample sequenced in a study of metastatic and nonmetastatic thyroid tumors. Using MiXCR, TCRdb reanalyzed the PCR reads. Of around 19,000 clones listed, approximately 15% are singletons. Among the patients, none had received any treatment before thyroid surgery. The sample was tumor tissue. These receptors were obtained from a female donor with papillary thyroid cancer or a benign thyroid nodule (not recorded which). Some clones in this sample may be carry-over from other donors' samples.

Regarding this clone: The junction departs from the called germline gene at one end, perhaps through a read error. This rearrangement joins TRBV3-1 to TRBJ2-7; 10 bases are a match to TRBD2. CDR1 LGHDT and CDR2 YNNKEL come from the germline V gene (reference sequence). There are 17 residues in the CDR3. Here the CDR3 DNA reads TGTTCCAGCAGCCAACGGTTTAGCGGGGGGCTCGGGTACGAGCAGTACTTC. Encoded protein: CSSSQRFSGGLGYEQYF.

Ten or more counts support this clone. The chain has TRBV30 and TRBJ1-4; 7 bases match TRBD1. Germline assignment: CDR1 GTSNPN and CDR2 SVGIG (reference sequence). The CDR3 is 13 residues long. Trimming cost V 5 bases and J 7 bases; bases outside gene matches: 7. DNA for the CDR3: TGTGCCTGGGAAGACAGGGCAAGTGAAAAACTGTTTTTT. Translated: CAWEDRASEKLFF.

This clone has just a few counts. This sequence joins TRBV28 and TRBJ2-7; D possibly uses TRBD1 or TRBD2 (5 bases each). There are 18 residues in the CDR3. V was pared by 4 bases and J by 0 bases, with 22 bases between. Germline CDR1 and CDR2: MDHEN and SYDVKM. The CDR3 protein is CASSSSRTRGLSSYEQYF. CDR3 coding DNA: TGTGCCAGCAGTTCTAGCCGGACAAGGGGCCTGAGCTCCTACGAGCAGTACTTC.

This clone occurred many times. The chain uses TRBV6-1 and TRBJ2-3; 10 bases agree with TRBD2. Germline assignment: CDR1 MNHNS and CDR2 SASEGT. V shed 1 base, J shed 7 bases, and the junction held 8 bases outside the gene matches. This CDR3 is 16 amino acids long. CDR3 region: CASSEGDSGGSNTQYF. The CDR3 DNA sequence: TGTGCCAGCAGTGAAGGTGATAGCGGGGGGTCTAATACGCAGTATTTT.

The sample holds many counts of this clone. V gene TRBV5-1 combines with J gene TRBJ2-1, with TRBD2 matching over 7 bases. Germline lookup yields CDR1 SGHRS and CDR2 YFSETQ. This CDR3 has 16 residues. Trimming removed 0 bases from V and 7 bases from J; junction bases left unmatched: 10. Here the CDR3 DNA reads TGCGCCAGCAGCTTGGAACGCGGGAGCATTATGAATGAGCAGTTCTTC. Translating it yields CASSLERGSIMNEQFF.

This clone occurred many times. The chain joins TRBV2 to TRBJ1-4; a weak D match, TRBD1 (5 bases). The CDR3 length is 15 residues. CDR1 is SNHLY, CDR2 FYNNEI, per germline. V lost 7 bases to trimming and J lost 2 bases, with 14 bases between them. In nucleotides, the CDR3 is TGTGCCAGCATCTTTGGACCAGGGACTAATGAAAAACTGTTTTTT. This encodes CASIFGPGTNEKLFF.

This clone was counted many times. The chain links TRBV12-3 or TRBV12-4 to TRBJ2-7; TRBD2 is a possible D gene (5 bases). V dropped 7 bases and J dropped 5 bases, with 15 bases sitting between them. CDR3 length equals 13 residues. The CDR3: CASTLTERDEQYF. The CDR3 DNA reads TGTGCCAGCACACTTACAGAGAGGGACGAGCAGTACTTC.

This clone was recorded many times. This CDR3 is CASSQGGGFGSFF. In DNA form, the CDR3 reads TGCGCCAGCAGCCAAGGGGGGGGGTTTGGGTCTTTCTTT. This chain links TRBV4-1 with TRBJ1-1; tentatively, D is TRBD1 (5 bases). CDR3 length: 13 amino acids. Trimming shortened V by 1 base and J by 12 bases, and 15 bases separated the two germline ends. In germline, CDR1 is MGHRA, CDR2 YSYEKL.

This clone was seen many times. V and J are TRBV12-3 or TRBV12-4 and TRBJ1-1; TRBD1 is a possible D gene (6 bases). This CDR3 is built from 12 residues. V gave up 4 bases and J gave up 6 bases, with 9 bases separating them. CDR3 loop: CASSYRVSEAFF. CDR3 coding DNA: TGTGCCAGCAGTTACAGGGTCTCTGAAGCTTTCTTT.

In this sample, this clone turned up a few times. A much larger clone lies one base from this, so it may be a read error. The chain is built from TRBV5-5 and TRBJ2-1; D tentatively fits TRBD1 or TRBD2 (6 bases each). Trimming cost V 3 bases and J 3 bases, with 13 bases left between them. This CDR3 has 15 amino acids. The germline gives CDR1 SGHKS, CDR2 YYEKEE (reference sequence). The CDR3 reads CASSWEVQGYNEQFF. The DNA for the CDR3 is TGTGCCAGCAGCTGGGAGGTACAGGGCTACAATGAGCAGTTCTTC.

This clone was counted a few times. This may arise from a read error, as a much more abundant clone is one base away. The same CDR3 can be traced to other DNA sequences in this sample. J is TRBJ1-6 and V is TRBV19; D remains unclear. The CDR3 totals 13 residues. Germline values: CDR1 LNHDA, CDR2 SQIVND (reference sequence). The CDR3 loop reads CASMQWYNSPLRF. The CDR3 nucleotides read TGTGCCAGTATGCAGTGGTATAACTCACCCCTCCGCTTT.

The chain is built from TRBV30 and TRBJ2-7; D gene uncertain. There are 12 residues in the CDR3. The V end was cut by 4 bases, the J end by 3 bases, with 10 bases between. CDR1 is GTSNPN, CDR2 SVGIG, per germline (reference sequence). CDR3 coding DNA: TGTGCCTGGATCCTAAGGTTCTACGAGCAGTACTTC. This gives the protein CAWILRFYEQYF.